This T cell receptor beta chain was captured in a study of T cell repertoires in cytomegalovirus infection. General study results and limits: The ex vivo response was dominated by HLA-C-restricted CMV-specific TCR beta clonotypes.

Trimming stripped 0 bases from V and 6 bases from J, with 10 bases between. CDR3 size: 15 residues. Germline CDR1 is SGDLS and CDR2 is YYNGEE. TCRdb redid the calling of the reads with MiXCR, one entry per CDR3 protein. The sample has approximately 700,000 distinct CDR3 sequences, approximately 40% seen once. Notes on this clonotype: Its antigen is currently unknown.

The clonotype was recovered from a human donor in good health (CMV status not recorded). Some clones in this sample may be carry-over from other donors' samples. V usage is TRBV9 and J usage is TRBJ1-6; D not certain. The sample comprised PBMCs. The CDR3 DNA sequence: TGTGCCAGCAGCGTAGGTAACAGCCTTAATTCACCCCTCCACTTT. Translating it yields CASSVGNSLNSPLHF. The variable domain in full, completed from reference TRBV9 and TRBJ1-6, reads DSGVTQTPKHLITATGQRVTLRCSPRSGDLSVYWYQQSLDQGLQFLIQYYNGEERAKGNILERFSAQQFPDLHSELNLSSLELGDSALYFCASSVGNSLNSPLHFGNGTRLTVT.